This TCR beta chain comes out of a study of T cells after yellow fever vaccination. General study points: Boosting was followed by the reappearance of most primary-vaccination clones (roughly 95% CD4, 85% to 90% CD8). In FACS-sorted repertoires, abundant clonotypes from the bulk population could appear as contaminants.

This clonotype turned up a few times. What it binds is not known. The CDR3 runs 17 residues. Trimming took 2 bases from V and 5 from J, leaving 19 bases between them. A universal primer site and UMIs were added as TCR cDNA was made by 5'RACE template switching. TCRdb reanalysed the 5' RACE reads using MiXCR and keeps one entry per CDR3 protein. The sample lists some 220,000 distinct CDR3 sequences; around 3.1% were seen once. This receptor was identified in a man aged 18 to 30 who received the YFV17D yellow fever vaccine. Sequenced material: CD4+ T cells sorted from PBMCs, taken 10 days after the yellow fever booster vaccination. The V and J genes are TRBV12-3 or TRBV12-4 and TRBJ2-1, with D possibly matching TRBD2 (6 bases). The CDR3 coding sequence is TGTGCCAGCAGTTTAACAGGCTGGGGCAGGGAGGACAATGAGCAGTTCTTC. Translation: CASSLTGWGREDNEQFF.